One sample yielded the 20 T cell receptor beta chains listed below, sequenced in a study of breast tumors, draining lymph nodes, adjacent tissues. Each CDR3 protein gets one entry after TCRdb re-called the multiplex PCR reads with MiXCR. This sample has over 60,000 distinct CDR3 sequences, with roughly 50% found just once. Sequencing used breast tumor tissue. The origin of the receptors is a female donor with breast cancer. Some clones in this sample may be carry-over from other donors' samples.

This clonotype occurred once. The CDR3 DNA is TGTGCCAGCAGCCCAGGACTAGCGGGAGACACAGATACGCAGTATTTT. Protein sequence: CASSPGLAGDTDTQYF. The chain carries TRBV7-9 and TRBJ2-3; TRBD2 matches 13 bases. Trimming at V came to 5 bases and at J to 2 bases, leaving 4 bases not matched to a gene. The CDR3 is 16 residues long. The germline V gene has CDR1 SEHNR and CDR2 FQNEAQ (reference sequence).

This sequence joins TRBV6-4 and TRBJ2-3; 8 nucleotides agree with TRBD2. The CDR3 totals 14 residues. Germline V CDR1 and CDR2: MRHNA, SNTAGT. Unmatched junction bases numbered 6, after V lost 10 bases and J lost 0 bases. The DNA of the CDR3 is TGTGCCATGCGGACTAGCAGTAGCACAGATACGCAGTATTTT. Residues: CAMRTSSSTDTQYF.

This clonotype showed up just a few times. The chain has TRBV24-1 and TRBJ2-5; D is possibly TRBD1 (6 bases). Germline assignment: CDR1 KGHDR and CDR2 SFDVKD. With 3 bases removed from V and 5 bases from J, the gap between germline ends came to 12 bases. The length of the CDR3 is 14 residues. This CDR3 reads CATSDGQYWETQYF. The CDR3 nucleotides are TGTGCCACCAGTGATGGACAGTATTGGGAGACCCAGTACTTC.

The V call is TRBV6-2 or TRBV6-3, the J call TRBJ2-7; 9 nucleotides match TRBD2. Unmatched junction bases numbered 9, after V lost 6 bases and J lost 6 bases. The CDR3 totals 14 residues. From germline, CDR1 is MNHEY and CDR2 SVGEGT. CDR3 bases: TGTGCCAGCAGAGTCAGCGGGAGGCTCTGCGAGCAGTACTTC. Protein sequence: CASRVSGRLCEQYF.

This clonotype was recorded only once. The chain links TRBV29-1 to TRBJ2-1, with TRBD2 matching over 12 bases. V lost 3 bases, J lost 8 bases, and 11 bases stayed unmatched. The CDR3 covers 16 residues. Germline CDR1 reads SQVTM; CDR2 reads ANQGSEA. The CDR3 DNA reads TGCAGCGTTGACCCTTACCAGACTAGCGGGAGCGATGAGCAGTTCTTC. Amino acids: CSVDPYQTSGSDEQFF.

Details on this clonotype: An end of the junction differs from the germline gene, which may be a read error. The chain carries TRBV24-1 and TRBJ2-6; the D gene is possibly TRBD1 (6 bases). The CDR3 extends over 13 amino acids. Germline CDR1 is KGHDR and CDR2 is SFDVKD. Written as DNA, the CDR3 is TGTGCCACCAGGGGGGCTGGGGCCGACGTCCTGACTTTC. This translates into CATRGAGADVLTF.

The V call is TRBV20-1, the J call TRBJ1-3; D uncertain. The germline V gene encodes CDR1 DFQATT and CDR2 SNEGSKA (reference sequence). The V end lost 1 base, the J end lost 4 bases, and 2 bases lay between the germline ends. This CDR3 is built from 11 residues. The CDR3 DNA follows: TGCAGTGCTAGAGCCGGAAACACCATATATTTT. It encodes CSARAGNTIYF.

In DNA, the CDR3 is TGTGCCAGCATGGCTGGGCTAGCGGGGGACTCAAACTACGAGCAGTACTTC. It yields the protein CASMAGLAGDSNYEQYF. The rearrangement links TRBV2 to TRBJ2-7; 10 bases map to TRBD2. The germline V gene has CDR1 SNHLY and CDR2 FYNNEI. The CDR3 runs 17 residues. V dropped 7 bases and J dropped 3; count of bases not matched to a gene: 15.

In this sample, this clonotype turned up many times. This CDR3 is CASSLQQNSNQPQHF. As DNA, the CDR3 is TGTGCCAGCTCATTGCAACAGAATAGCAATCAGCCCCAGCATTTT. The J gene is TRBJ1-5, the V gene TRBV18, with D uncertain. Trimming stripped 5 bases from V and 0 bases from J, with 11 bases between. Germline V gives CDR1 KGHSH, CDR2 LQKENI. The CDR3 runs to 15 residues.

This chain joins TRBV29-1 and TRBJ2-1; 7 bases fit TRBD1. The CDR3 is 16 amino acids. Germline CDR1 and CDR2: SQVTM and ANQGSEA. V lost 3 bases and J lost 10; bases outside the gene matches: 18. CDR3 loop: CSVEIWDSLEFGEQFF. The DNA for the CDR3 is TGCAGCGTTGAGATATGGGACAGCCTAGAGTTCGGGGAGCAGTTCTTC.

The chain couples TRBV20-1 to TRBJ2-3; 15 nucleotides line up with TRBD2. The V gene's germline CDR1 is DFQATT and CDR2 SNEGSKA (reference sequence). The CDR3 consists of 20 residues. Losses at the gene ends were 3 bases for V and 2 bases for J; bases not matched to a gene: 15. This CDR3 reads CSASQVGGLAGGRITDTQYF. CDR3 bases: TGCAGTGCTAGTCAAGTCGGGGGACTAGCGGGGGGCCGAATCACAGATACGCAGTATTTT.

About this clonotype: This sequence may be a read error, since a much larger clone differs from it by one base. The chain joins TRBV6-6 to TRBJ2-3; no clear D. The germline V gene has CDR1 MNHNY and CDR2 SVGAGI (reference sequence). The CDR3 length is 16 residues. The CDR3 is CANSHGPGMDTDTQYF. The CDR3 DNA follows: TGTGCCAACAGTCACGGGCCGGGTATGGACACAGATACGCAGTATTTT.

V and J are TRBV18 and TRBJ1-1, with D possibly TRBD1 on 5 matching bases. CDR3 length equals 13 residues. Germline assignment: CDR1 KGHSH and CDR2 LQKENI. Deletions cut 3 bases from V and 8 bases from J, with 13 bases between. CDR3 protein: CASSPRTTEEAFF. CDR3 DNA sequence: TGTGCCAGCTCACCCCGAACGACAGAGGAAGCTTTCTTT.

DNA of the CDR3: TGTGCCAGCAGCTTAGATGGGCGGGGATTTATCACAGATACGCAGTATTTT. It specifies CASSLDGRGFITDTQYF. This chain joins TRBV7-9 and TRBJ2-3; D is possibly TRBD2 (6 bases). Trimming stripped 1 base from V and 2 bases from J, with 16 bases between. The germline CDR1 and CDR2 sequences are SEHNR and FQNEAQ (reference sequence). This CDR3 contains 17 residues.

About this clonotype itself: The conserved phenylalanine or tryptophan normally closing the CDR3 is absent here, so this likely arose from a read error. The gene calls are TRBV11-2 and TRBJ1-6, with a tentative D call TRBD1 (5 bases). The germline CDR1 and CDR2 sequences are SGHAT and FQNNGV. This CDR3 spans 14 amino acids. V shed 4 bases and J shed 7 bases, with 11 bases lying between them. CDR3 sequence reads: CASSSTGRNSPLHS. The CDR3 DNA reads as TGTGCCAGCAGCTCGACGGGGCGCAATTCACCCCTCCACTCT.

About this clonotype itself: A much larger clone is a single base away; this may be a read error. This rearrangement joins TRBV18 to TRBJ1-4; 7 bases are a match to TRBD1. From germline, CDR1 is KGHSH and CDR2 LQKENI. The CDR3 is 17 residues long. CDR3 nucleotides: TGTGCCAGCTCACCGGCTCTGACAGGGTTGGGTAATGGAAAACTGTTTTTT. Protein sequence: CASSPALTGLGNGKLFF.

CDR3 bases: TGTGCCAGCAGCTCCCTTCAGGGACTAGGTCGGGCCGGGGAGCTGTTTTTT. Its protein product is CASSSLQGLGRAGELFF. This chain uses TRBV7-9 with TRBJ2-2; TRBD2 agrees at 8 bases. The CDR3 covers 17 residues. The V segment lost 4 bases and the J segment 6 bases; nucleotides outside the gene matches: 13. The V gene's germline CDR1 is SEHNR and CDR2 FQNEAQ (reference sequence). The full variable domain, in which reference TRBV7-9 and TRBJ2-2 provide the parts outside the CDR3, is DTGVSQNPRHKITKRGQNVTFRCDPISEHNRLYWYRQTLGQGPEFLTYFQNEAQLEKSRLLSDRFSAERPKGSFSTLEIQRTEQGDSAMYLCASSSLQGLGRAGELFFGEGSRLTVL.

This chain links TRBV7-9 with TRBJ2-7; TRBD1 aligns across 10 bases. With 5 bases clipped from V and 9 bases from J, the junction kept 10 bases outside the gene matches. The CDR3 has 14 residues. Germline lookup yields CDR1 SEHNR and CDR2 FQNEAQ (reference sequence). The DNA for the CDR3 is TGTGCCAGCAGCCTCCGGGACAGGGGATTGTGGCAGTACGTC. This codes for CASSLRDRGLWQYV.

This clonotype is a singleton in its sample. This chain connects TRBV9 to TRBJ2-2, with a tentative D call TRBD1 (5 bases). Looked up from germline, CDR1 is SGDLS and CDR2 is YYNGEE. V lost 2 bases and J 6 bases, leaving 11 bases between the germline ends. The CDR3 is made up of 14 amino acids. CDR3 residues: CASSVGRGPGELFF. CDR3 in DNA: TGTGCCAGCAGCGTGGGTAGGGGCCCCGGGGAGCTGTTTTTT.

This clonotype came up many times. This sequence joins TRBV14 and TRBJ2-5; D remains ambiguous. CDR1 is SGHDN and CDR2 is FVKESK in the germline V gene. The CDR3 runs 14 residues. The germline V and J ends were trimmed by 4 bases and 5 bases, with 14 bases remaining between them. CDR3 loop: CASSPLSDGETQYF. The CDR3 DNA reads TGTGCCAGCAGCCCGCTGAGTGACGGGGAGACCCAGTACTTC.